This T cell receptor (beta chain) was sequenced for a study of blood T cell repertoires in COVID-19 (dated by TCRdb to about 2020). With regard to the full study: Samples from collaborators originated in the United States, Italy and Spain and spanned both the acute and convalescent phases of COVID-19. The material from the prospective study consisted of cDNA or gDNA derived from T cells, B-cell-depleted T cells, or PBMCs. The dataset comprised deeply sampled blood TCRbeta repertoires from subjects exposed to, actively infected with, or recovered from COVID-19. The repertoires were released in a freely available public database intended as a resource for research on the immune response to SARS-CoV-2. Samples were obtained from the ongoing ImmuneRACE study (first 160 participants) and from 1,200 or so subjects provided by 6 global collaborators. A de-identified subject ID, COVID-19 status, age in years and sex were almost always included in the sample metadata. HLA class I and class II types, where available, came from metadata supplied by the sample provider rather than from assay-based typing. What the research found in general, with its limitations: The quantity of clinical and demographic metadata differed by source and by participant and was supplied without curation.

Worth noting for this clone: Its antigen has not been determined. No clone much larger than this one lies a single base away; base qualities are absent.

In the prospective study, participants were about 18 to 95 years old, resided in about two dozen geographic areas of the United States, and were enrolled through a virtual design. To assign participants to cohorts, the prospective study relied on clinical history that participants themselves reported in a screening survey and a study questionnaire. ImmuneRACE Cohort 3 recovered participants were defined by two consecutive negative NP/OP PCR tests, healthcare professional clearance, or symptom resolution. Each participant in the prospective study had whole blood, serum and a nasopharyngeal or oropharyngeal swab collected by mobile phlebotomists. Participants in the prospective study had the option to provide additional blood draws and questionnaires over a roughly 2-month period. Before DNA extraction, blood samples from the prospective study were shipped at room temperature or frozen. CDR1 and CDR2, looked up from the germline V gene, are MDHEN and SYDVKM. V was cut back by 3 bases and J by 4 bases, leaving a gap of 16 bases between them. The CDR3 measures 16 amino acids from cysteine to phenylalanine. Here the CDR3 DNA is all that survives: 48 bases in frame from base 1.

The immunoSEQ Assay, a bias-controlled multiplex PCR, was used to amplify TCRbeta CDR3 regions from genomic DNA. In the authors' own workflow: Within the assay, amplification of reference gene primers was used to estimate how many nucleated cells each sample contained. To quantify the absolute abundance of each unique TCRbeta CDR3 rearrangement, sequence reads were collapsed and filtered. Productive Simpson clonality was computed per sample as the square root of Simpson's diversity index over productive rearrangements. As stored in TCRdb, this immuneACCESS dataset retains in-frame rearrangements with V and J assigned. A fraction of the clones does not appear; measured against another copy, unresolved V genes explain less than half of the discrepancy, and the remainder lacks a known reason. V and J calls and clone size are copied from that table; D and trimming were computed from the DNA. Present in this sample are about 250,000 clones, about 90% of which were seen just once. The ten top clones hold around 2% of the sample.

The sequenced sample was PBMCs or T cells enriched from blood (not recorded which). This sequence was found in a woman younger than 30 who had recovered from COVID-19. The chain is assembled from TRBV28 and TRBJ1-5; matching of 6 bases hints at TRBD1 as the D gene. The bases are TGTGCCAGCAGTTTGACACGGGGGGCCCCTAATCAGCCCCAGCATTTT. Translated, it reads CASSLTRGAPNQPQHF.